Detailed here is one T cell receptor (beta chain). Only patients with CD8+CD57+ cell expansion on flow cytometry were chosen for sequencing. This specimen comes from a study of CD8+CD57+ T cells in acquired aplastic anemia. Genomic DNA, serving as template, underwent TCR beta VDJ and CDR3 profiling. TCRdb re-called the reads with MiXCR, one entry per CDR3 protein. The repertoire holds about 200,000 distinct CDR3 sequences, with 65% as singletons. After removal of 3 bases from V and 3 bases from J, the junction contained 5 bases not matched to a gene. Germline-derived CDR1 and CDR2 are SGHNT and YYREEE (reference sequence). This CDR3 has 15 residues.

This TCR was sampled from a human donor with aplastic anemia. This chain connects TRBV5-4 to TRBJ1-1; the match to TRBD1 covers 10 bases. The sequencing input was sorted CD4+, CD8+, or CD8+CD57+ T cells (not recorded which) from PBMCs. The CDR3 DNA reads as TGTGCCAGCAGCTGGGACGACAGGGGGCACACTGAAGCTTTCTTT. Translating gives CASSWDDRGHTEAFF.